Each of the 17 T cell receptor beta chains below was sequenced from the same sample in a study of T-cell reconstitution after alpha-beta-depleted transplantation in children (dated by TCRdb to the mid-2010s). Library preparation employed PCR. The data were produced on an Illumina HiSeq 2500. TCR library preparation used molecular barcoding, with unique molecular identifiers applied to normalize quantification of the TCRbeta repertoire. TCRdb passed the public sequencing reads through fastp at Q25 and MiXCR, retaining productive beta sequences. Rows with a matching CDR3 protein are joined into one entry that keeps the most common DNA and genes. The sample includes 600,000 to 700,000 distinct CDR3 sequences, with 16% observed a single time. 0.9% to 1.2% of the sample lies in the top ten. Sequences were derived from PBMCs from the stem cell graft donor, sampled from the stem cell graft. Receptors were obtained from a human donor who donated a stem cell graft to a child with acute myeloid leukemia.

The gene calls are TRBV5-1 and TRBJ2-7; D gene ambiguous. Germline CDR1 and CDR2: SGHRS and YFSETQ. The germline V and J ends were trimmed by 3 bases and 0 bases, with 10 bases remaining between them. The CDR3 contains 14 residues. CDR3 residues: CASSSSGDSYEQYV. The DNA for the CDR3 is TGCGCCAGCAGCTCTTCGGGTGACTCCTACGAGCAGTACGTC.

This clonotype was picked up many times. For the CDR3, the DNA is TGTGCCATCAGTGATCCTGGACAGGGAGCACCAGATACGCAGTATTTT. Translating gives CAISDPGQGAPDTQYF. The chain joins TRBV10-3 to TRBJ2-3, with 8 bases fitting TRBD1. Germline V CDR1 and CDR2: ENHRY, SYGVKD. Unmatched junction bases numbered 9, after V lost 3 bases and J lost 4 bases. This CDR3 comprises 16 residues.

The rearrangement uses TRBV11-2 and TRBJ1-2, with TRBD1 matching 8 bases. V trimming: 5 bases; J trimming: 3 bases; junction bases outside the gene matches: 5. Per germline, CDR1 SGHAT and CDR2 FQNNGV. This CDR3 contains 14 residues. The CDR3: CASSPTGGDYGYTF. CDR3 bases: TGTGCCAGCAGCCCTACAGGGGGGGACTATGGCTACACCTTC. Using reference TRBV11-2 and TRBJ1-2 for the parts outside the CDR3, the full variable domain is EAGVAQSPRYKIIEKRQSVAFWCNPISGHATLYWYQQILGQGPKLLIQFQNNGVVDDSQLPKDRFSAERLKGVDSTLKIQPAKLEDSAVYLCASSPTGGDYGYTFGSGTRLTVV.

This clonotype was observed a few times. The CDR3 region is CASSPLAGGSTGELFF. In DNA, the CDR3 is TGTGCCAGCAGTCCGTTAGCGGGGGGCTCGACCGGGGAGCTGTTTTTT. The rearrangement uses TRBV27 and TRBJ2-2; 10 nucleotides agree with TRBD2. Per the germline V gene, CDR1 is MNHEY and CDR2 is SMNVEV (reference sequence). The CDR3 has 16 residues. V lost 5 bases and J lost 5; bases outside the gene matches: 8.

This clonotype was detected only a few times. The gene calls are TRBV5-1 and TRBJ1-4, with D uncertain. This CDR3 has 14 residues. V lost 1 base and J lost 7, with 11 bases in between. Germline V CDR1 and CDR2: SGHRS, YFSETQ. The CDR3 spells CASSLSSLTEKLFF. In nucleotides, the CDR3 is TGCGCCAGCAGCTTGTCGTCGCTGACTGAAAAACTGTTTTTT. Filled out from reference TRBV5-1 and TRBJ1-4, the complete variable domain reads KAGVTQTPRYLIKTRGQQVTLSCSPISGHRSVSWYQQTPGQGLQFLFEYFSETQRNKGNFPGRFSGRQFSNSRSEMNVSTLELGDSALYLCASSLSSLTEKLFFGSGTQLSVL.

This clonotype was seen a handful of times. V is TRBV15 and J is TRBJ2-2; 8 bases map to TRBD1. The V segment lost 5 bases and the J segment 1 base; nucleotides outside the gene matches: 6. Germline V lookup: CDR1 LNHNV, CDR2 YYDKDF (reference sequence). The CDR3 runs 16 residues. This CDR3 reads CATSGDRGLNTGELFF. The CDR3, as DNA: TGTGCCACCAGCGGCGACAGGGGCCTGAACACCGGGGAGCTGTTTTTT. Full variable domain (missing parts from reference TRBV15 and TRBJ2-2): DAMVIQNPRYQVTQFGKPVTLSCSQTLNHNVMYWYQQKSSQAPKLLFHYYDKDFNNEADTPDNFQSRRPNTSFCFLDIRSPGLGDTAMYLCATSGDRGLNTGELFFGEGSRLTVL.

This clonotype was counted at least ten times. The chain couples TRBV7-8 to TRBJ2-7, with D unresolved. Trimming shortened V by 2 bases and J by 0 bases, and 8 bases separated the two germline ends. The CDR3 loop spans 14 amino acids. Germline V gene data show CDR1 as SGHVS and CDR2 as FQNEAQ. The chain's CDR3 is CASSLMVASYEQYF. As DNA, the CDR3 is TGTGCCAGCAGCTTAATGGTCGCCTCCTACGAGCAGTACTTC.

This rearrangement joins TRBV11-3 to TRBJ2-1, with 7 bases aligning to TRBD2. V lost 5 bases to trimming and J lost 6 bases; unmatched junction nucleotides: 13. The CDR3 has 16 residues. Germline V gene lookup returns CDR1 SGHNT and CDR2 YENEEA. The CDR3 region is CASSPRRGVAGNEQFF. In DNA, the CDR3 is TGTGCCAGCAGCCCCCGACGGGGGGTTGCAGGCAATGAGCAGTTCTTC.

This clonotype showed up many times. The chain joins TRBV20-1 to TRBJ2-4; 8 bases fit TRBD1. Trimming removed 0 bases from V and 7 bases from J; junction bases left unmatched: 14. Per germline, CDR1 DFQATT and CDR2 SNEGSKA (reference sequence). CDR3 length: 17 amino acids. DNA of the CDR3: TGCAGTGCTAGAGAACTCTCTTGGGACAGGCCGTCGAACATTCAGTACTTC. Translating gives CSARELSWDRPSNIQYF.

The V call is TRBV28, the J call TRBJ2-2; D remains unclear. From germline, CDR1 is MDHEN and CDR2 SYDVKM. CDR3 length equals 15 residues. V shed 2 bases and J shed 6 bases, with 13 bases lying between them. As DNA, the CDR3 is TGTGCCAGCAGTTTAGAGAGCCCTGGAGCCGGGGAGCTGTTTTTT. This sequence encodes CASSLESPGAGELFF.

A few counts support this clonotype. The chain recombines TRBV30 with TRBJ1-2; 7 bases agree with TRBD1. This CDR3 spans 13 amino acids. The germline CDR1 and CDR2 sequences are GTSNPN and SVGIG (reference sequence). Trimming took 8 bases from V and 5 from J; bases not matched to a gene: 11. The CDR3 coding sequence is TGTGCCGGCAGCCCAGACAGGGCTTATGGCTACACCTTC. Residues: CAGSPDRAYGYTF. Full variable domain (outside the CDR3, taken from reference TRBV30 and TRBJ1-2): SQTIHQWPATLVQPVGSPLSLECTVEGTSNPNLYWYRQAAGRGLQLLFYSVGIGQISSEVPQNLSASRPQDRQFILSSKKLLLSDSGFYLCAGSPDRAYGYTFGSGTRLTVV.

The sample holds many counts of this clonotype. CDR3 residues: CSVEPGDSYNEQFF. CDR3 DNA: TGCAGCGTTGAACCGGGTGACTCCTACAATGAGCAGTTCTTC. This chain connects TRBV29-1 to TRBJ2-1; no firm D call. This CDR3 is built from 14 residues. Per germline, CDR1 SQVTM and CDR2 ANQGSEA. V gave up 2 bases and J gave up 0 bases, with 8 bases separating them.

The chain couples TRBV28 to TRBJ2-5; a weak D match, TRBD2 (6 bases). The V end lost 10 bases, the J end lost 6 bases, and 21 bases lay between the germline ends. Germline loops: CDR1 MDHEN, CDR2 SYDVKM. CDR3 length: 14 amino acids. The CDR3 DNA sequence: TGTGCCACCAGGGACGGAGGGATCGGGAAGACCCAGTACTTC. This translates into CATRDGGIGKTQYF.

Many counts were recorded for this clonotype. The V gene is TRBV12-3 or TRBV12-4, the J gene TRBJ1-2; D gene unclear. The CDR3 covers 12 residues. V lost 1 base to trimming and J lost 6 bases, with 6 bases between them. DNA of the CDR3: TGTGCCAGCAGTTTAGAAGCTCATGGCTACACCTTC. It codes for CASSLEAHGYTF.

In its sample, this clonotype was seen many times. The genes are TRBV9 and TRBJ2-1; D is possibly TRBD2 (6 bases). The CDR3 is 17 residues long. The germline V and J ends were trimmed by 0 bases and 0 bases, with 13 bases remaining between them. Looked up from germline, CDR1 is SGDLS and CDR2 is YYNGEE. This CDR3 reads CASSVEELLASYNEQFF. CDR3 DNA: TGTGCCAGCAGCGTAGAAGAGCTACTAGCCTCCTACAATGAGCAGTTCTTC.

The chain has TRBV7-2 and TRBJ2-5; the match to TRBD1 covers 7 bases. Trimming cost V 3 bases and J 5 bases; bases outside gene matches: 9. The CDR3 contains 15 residues. Germline V gene lookup returns CDR1 SGHTA and CDR2 FQGNSA. The CDR3 loop reads CASSFSEGALETQYF. CDR3 DNA sequence: TGTGCCAGCAGCTTTTCCGAGGGGGCCCTGGAGACCCAGTACTTC.

This sequence joins TRBV7-2 and TRBJ2-1, with 14 bases matching TRBD2. The CDR3 is made up of 17 amino acids. The germline gives CDR1 SGHTA, CDR2 FQGNSA. V trimming: 2 bases; J trimming: 5 bases; junction bases outside the gene matches: 5. The CDR3 here is CASSLTPGLAGDNEQFF. CDR3 DNA sequence: TGTGCCAGCAGCTTAACTCCGGGACTAGCGGGGGACAATGAGCAGTTCTTC. Filled out from reference TRBV7-2 and TRBJ2-1, the complete variable domain reads GAGVSQSPSNKVTEKGKDVELRCDPISGHTALYWYRQSLGQGLEFLIYFQGNSAPDKSGLPSDRFSAERTGGSVSTLTIQRTQQEDSAVYLCASSLTPGLAGDNEQFFGPGTRLTVL.